Shown below are 10 T cell receptor beta chains from a single sample sequenced in a study of shared clonotypes between healthy human individuals. The repertoire was sequenced with immunoSEQ multiplex PCR; TCRdb's copy has only in-frame clones and lacks some. The sample records about 2.4 million clones, more than 85% being singletons. The sequencing sample was made of naive CD4+ T cells from PBMCs. Subset given: CD45RA+ positively selected. These receptors came from a man younger than 35 in good health. Some clones in this sample may be carry-over from other donors' samples.

J is TRBJ2-7 and V is TRBV19; no firm D call. This CDR3 contains 13 residues. Between the trimmed V and J ends, which lost 3 bases and 3 bases, there was a span of 9 bases. Germline V gene lookup returns CDR1 LNHDA and CDR2 SQIVND (reference sequence). The CDR3 nucleotides read TGTGCCAGTAGTATCGCTGGGCTCTACGAGCAGTACTTC. Protein: CASSIAGLYEQYF.

This clone was seen only once. J is TRBJ2-1 and V is TRBV2, with TRBD2 matching 10 bases. The J segment lost 5 bases and the V segment lost 5 bases, leaving 9 bases of the junction unmatched. This CDR3 is 16 amino acids long. CDR1 is SNHLY, CDR2 FYNNEI, per germline. CDR3 region: CASSFTLAGGNNEQFF. The CDR3 nucleotides are TGTGCCAGCAGTTTCACCTTAGCGGGAGGTAACAATGAGCAGTTCTTC.

V and J are TRBV10-1 and TRBJ1-1; 8 bases align to TRBD1. Germline CDR1 reads WNHNN; CDR2 reads SYGVQD (reference sequence). The junction had 10 bases not matched to a gene; V was cut back by 6 bases and J by 1 base. This CDR3 has 16 amino acids. CDR3 in DNA: TGCGCCAGCAGCCTCCGGACAGGGCCATGGAACACTGAAGCTTTCTTT. Amino acids: CASSLRTGPWNTEAFF.

The chain links TRBV7-2 to TRBJ1-2; maybe TRBD1 (5 bases). The germline gives CDR1 SGHTA, CDR2 FQGNSA. V lost 0 bases and J lost 8, with 13 bases in between. This CDR3 is 14 amino acids long. CDR3 bases: TGTGCCAGCAGCTTAGCGCTAAGGGGAGGAGGCTACACCTTC. Translating gives CASSLALRGGGYTF.

Of note for this clone: Other DNA sequences in the same sample also yield this CDR3. The genes are TRBV5-1 and TRBJ2-5; D call uncertain. Germline CDR1 is SGHRS and CDR2 is YFSETQ. This CDR3 comprises 14 residues. The V and J ends lost 1 base and 1 base respectively, with 8 bases between them. CDR3 region: CASSLMGSQETQYF. Written as DNA, the CDR3 is TGCGCCAGCAGCTTGATGGGCAGCCAAGAGACCCAGTACTTC. Together with reference TRBV5-1 and TRBJ2-5, the CDR3 gives the full variable domain: KAGVTQTPRYLIKTRGQQVTLSCSPISGHRSVSWYQQTPGQGLQFLFEYFSETQRNKGNFPGRFSGRQFSNSRSEMNVSTLELGDSALYLCASSLMGSQETQYFGPGTRLLVL.

The rearrangement joins TRBV14 to TRBJ2-7, with D perhaps TRBD2 (7 bases). Germline loops: CDR1 SGHDN, CDR2 FVKESK. The CDR3 sequence is 18 residues long. The ends were cut back, 3 bases at V and 3 bases at J, with 24 bases in the middle. The CDR3 DNA sequence: TGTGCCAGCAGCCAGCGCGCGGGAGATGTGAGGGGGAGCTACGAGCAGTACTTC. Translated, it gives CASSQRAGDVRGSYEQYF. Combining the CDR3 with reference TRBV14 and TRBJ2-7 gives the whole variable domain EAGVTQFPSHSVIEKGQTVTLRCDPISGHDNLYWYRRVMGKEIKFLLHFVKESKQDESGMPNNRFLAERTGGTYSTLKVQPAELEDSGVYFCASSQRAGDVRGSYEQYFGPGTRLTVT.

This chain connects TRBV7-9 to TRBJ1-3; 7 bases are shared with TRBD1. Trimming removed 2 bases from V and 2 bases from J; junction bases left unmatched: 6. The germline V gene encodes CDR1 SEHNR and CDR2 FQNEAQ (reference sequence). The CDR3 totals 16 residues. The DNA for the CDR3 is TGTGCCAGCAGCTTACGACAGGGTTCGACTGGAAACACCATATATTTT. Its translation is CASSLRQGSTGNTIYF.

As regards this clone: Relative to the germline gene, one junction end is altered; a read error may explain this. The J gene is TRBJ1-2, the V gene TRBV9, with D maybe TRBD1 (6 bases). The CDR3 has 14 residues. The germline V gene has CDR1 SGDLS and CDR2 YYNGEE. CDR3 residues: CASSAHAGDYRYTF. The CDR3 coding sequence is TGTGCCAGCAGCGCCCACGCAGGGGACTATCGCTACACCTTC.

The V call is TRBV7-9, the J call TRBJ2-3; D uncertain. V lost 1 base, J lost 4 bases, and 9 bases lay in between. Germline CDR1 SEHNR, CDR2 FQNEAQ (reference sequence). The CDR3 consists of 14 residues. CDR3 region: CASSLVGLADTQYF. The DNA for the CDR3 is TGTGCCAGCAGCTTAGTAGGTTTGGCAGATACGCAGTATTTT.

The V call is TRBV27, the J call TRBJ1-4; D gene uncertain. Between the trimmed V and J ends, which lost 2 bases and 0 bases, there was a span of 10 bases. The CDR3 covers 16 residues. CDR1 is MNHEY, CDR2 SMNVEV, per germline (reference sequence). The CDR3 sequence: CASSLLGLATNEKLFF. For the CDR3, the DNA is TGTGCCAGCAGTTTACTCGGCCTGGCAACTAATGAAAAACTGTTTTTT.